Listed below are T cell receptor beta chains from one sample, sequenced in a study of blood T cell repertoires in COVID-19. Data came from immunoSEQ multiplex PCR; TCRdb stores just in-frame clones and leaves some out. There are roughly 400,000 clones in the sample; approximately 92% occur only once, and roughly 1.1% lies in the top ten. Sample: PBMCs or T cells enriched from blood (not recorded which). Source of these receptors: a man aged 30 to 39 who had recovered from COVID-19. CDR3s include the opening cysteine and the closing phenylalanine or tryptophan. A D gene is named only where the DNA matches it firmly. Rows give clone size only sometimes, using once, few, many, or a class for an expanded clone.

clone_size	d_call	v_call	j_call	cdr3_nt	cdr3_aa
.	TRBD2	TRBV7-9	TRBJ2-5	TGTGCCAGCTCCTGGACTAGCGGGCGTTGGATCCAAGAGACCCAGTACTTC	CASSWTSGRWIQETQYF
.	TRBD1	TRBV4-2	TRBJ1-2	TGTGCCAGCAGCCAAGAACCAGACAGGGGGCCGGGAGACTATGGCTACACCTTC	CASSQEPDRGPGDYGYTF
.	.	TRBV2	TRBJ2-7	TGTGCCGCGGGTATAGAACTCTACGAGCAGTACTTC	CAAGIELYEQYF
once	TRBD1	TRBV29-1	TRBJ2-7	TGCAGCGTGGTAAGGGACAGGCACGAGCAGTACTTC	CSVVRDRHEQYF
.	.	TRBV5-1	TRBJ1-4	TGCGCCAGCAGCCCCACAGGGCTCGGAAATGAAAAACTGTTTTTT	CASSPTGLGNEKLFF
.	TRBD2	TRBV12-3/TRBV12-4	TRBJ2-7	TGTGCCAGCAGGGGGAGGGGCTACGAGCAGTACTTC	CASRGRGYEQYF
.	.	TRBV28	TRBJ1-1	TGTGCCAGCATCACCGGGACTTTCAACACTGAAGCTTTCTTT	CASITGTFNTEAFF
.	.	TRBV3-1/TRBV3-2	TRBJ2-1	TGTGCCAGCAGCCCCCGGACAGACTACAATGAGCAGTTCTTC	CASSPRTDYNEQFF
.	.	TRBV20-1	TRBJ2-3	TGCAGTGCTAGTAAAGCTGCGGTCCTCACAGATACGCAGTATTTT	CSASKAAVLTDTQYF
.	.	TRBV30	TRBJ2-2	TGTGCCTGGAGTTTACTAGTCGGCGGGGAGCTGTTTTTT	CAWSLLVGGELFF
.	.	TRBV28	TRBJ2-4	TGTGCCAGCAGGTATCCGACAAAGAACATTCAGTACTTC	CASRYPTKNIQYF
.	.	TRBV27	TRBJ1-1	TGTGCCAGCAGAAGCCCCGGCACTGAAGCTTTCTTT	CASRSPGTEAFF
.	.	TRBV4-1	TRBJ2-2	TGCGCCAGCAGCCAAGGAGGGTATCTTGGCACCGGGGAGCTGTTTTTT	CASSQGGYLGTGELFF
once	.	TRBV18	TRBJ1-3	TGTGCCAGCTCACCACGTTCAGTCTCTGGAAACACCATATATTTT	CASSPRSVSGNTIYF
.	.	TRBV5-1	TRBJ2-5	TGCGCCAGCAATCGTCAGGGCTCGCGCGAGACCCAGTACTTC	CASNRQGSRETQYF
.	TRBD1	TRBV4-1	TRBJ1-2	TGCGCCAGCAGCCAAGGGGACAGGGCGGGCGGCTACACCTTC	CASSQGDRAGGYTF
.	TRBD1	TRBV28	TRBJ1-4	TGTGCCAGCAGCCCCTCAGGGACAGGGAATGAAAAACTGTTTTTT	CASSPSGTGNEKLFF
.	TRBD1	TRBV6-5	TRBJ2-7	TGTGCCACCCGGGACAGCTACGAGCAGTACTTC	CATRDSYEQYF
once	.	TRBV15	TRBJ1-2	TGTGCCACCAGCAGAGAGGGGGCCGTTGGGTACTATGGCTACACCTTC	CATSREGAVGYYGYTF
.	.	TRBV7-8	TRBJ2-2	TGTGCCAGCAGCTTCAGTCAGAACACCGGGGAGCTGTTTTTT	CASSFSQNTGELFF
.	TRBD1	TRBV7-6	TRBJ2-6	TGTGCCAGCAGCCACAGGGGAAAAAGCTCTGGGGCCAACGTCCTGACTTTC	CASSHRGKSSGANVLTF
few	.	TRBV5-6	TRBJ2-5	TGTGCCAGCAGGTACCGGGACACCCAAGAGACCCAGTACTTC	CASRYRDTQETQYF
.	.	TRBV3-1/TRBV3-2	TRBJ1-2	TGTGCCAGCAGCAGACGACAGGAAGCCACCTATGGCTACACCTTC	CASSRRQEATYGYTF
.	.	TRBV5-1	TRBJ2-5	TGCGCCAGCAGCTTGCCGGGGACCCAGTACTTC	CASSLPGTQYF
.	TRBD1	TRBV29-1	TRBJ1-5	TGCAGCGTCGGGGGGACAGGGGGCGGTCAGCCCCAGCATTTT	CSVGGTGGGQPQHF
.	.	TRBV30	TRBJ2-3	TGTGCCTGGTTACAGGCGGCTAGCACAGATACGCAGTATTTT	CAWLQAASTDTQYF
.	TRBD1	TRBV12-3/TRBV12-4	TRBJ1-2	TGTGCCAGCAGTTCACAGGGGGGCTACACCTTC	CASSSQGGYTF
.	.	TRBV4-1	TRBJ1-2	TGCGCCAGCAGCCAAGGGGAGGGGGATTACTATGGCTACACCTTC	CASSQGEGDYYGYTF
once	.	TRBV7-3	TRBJ2-3	TGTGCCAGCAGCTTAACCCGAGGACATGCCACAGATACGCAGTATTTT	CASSLTRGHATDTQYF
once	TRBD2	TRBV18	TRBJ2-1	TGTGCCAGCTCACCTCCGGGACTAGCGGGAGCCCCCCACAATGAGCAGTTCTTC	CASSPPGLAGAPHNEQFF
.	.	TRBV4-1	TRBJ2-1	TGCGCCAGCAGCCAAGGGATTGTTAGGGGAGAGCAGTTCTTC	CASSQGIVRGEQFF
.	.	TRBV28	TRBJ1-5	TGTGCCAGCAGTTTCGCCAAGAGGAAGGACAGTATCAATCAGCCCCAGCATTTT	CASSFAKRKDSINQPQHF
.	.	TRBV7-2	TRBJ2-2	TGTGCCAGCAGCTTAAGCGGCAGGAACACCGGGGAGCTGTTTTTT	CASSLSGRNTGELFF
.	.	TRBV1	TRBJ2-7	TGCACCAGCAGCCAAGGCGCCGGCTCCTACGAGCAGTACTTC	CTSSQGAGSYEQYF
.	TRBD1	TRBV30	TRBJ2-7	TGTGCCTGCGAAGGACAGGGGGCGTACGAGCAGTACTTC	CACEGQGAYEQYF
.	.	TRBV28	TRBJ1-1	TGTGCCAGCAGATTTGACCTAGTCCCGAACACTGAAGCTTTCTTT	CASRFDLVPNTEAFF
.	TRBD2	TRBV5-6	TRBJ2-2	TGTGCCAGCAGCTTCGGGACTAGCGGGAGCTATGGGGAGCTGTTTTTT	CASSFGTSGSYGELFF
.	TRBD1	TRBV28	TRBJ1-3	TGTGCCAGCAGCTTGGGGAATTGGGACAGGCTACCTGGAAACACCATATATTTT	CASSLGNWDRLPGNTIYF
.	TRBD2	TRBV5-1	TRBJ2-5	TGCGCCAGCAGCTTGGCTAGCGGGAGGGGACAAGAGACCCAGTACTTC	CASSLASGRGQETQYF
.	.	TRBV27	TRBJ1-1	TGTGCCAGCAGTTTATTTTCAGGTCTCACTGAAGCTTTCTTT	CASSLFSGLTEAFF
few	.	TRBV7-9	TRBJ2-2	TGTGCCAGCAGGGGAGACACGAACACCGGGGAGCTGTTTTTT	CASRGDTNTGELFF